This T cell receptor (beta chain) was documented in a study of blood T cell repertoires in COVID-19. The germline CDR1 and CDR2 sequences are SEHNR and FQNEAQ (reference sequence). The V and J ends lost 5 bases and 2 bases respectively, with 15 bases between them. The CDR3 consists of 16 residues. Original handling: Estimation of nucleated cell counts was performed using reference gene primer amplification. Sequencing used immunoSEQ multiplex PCR; TCRdb keeps in-frame clones, though not all of them. The V and J calls and clone size were taken over from that table, and D and trimming were inferred from the DNA. The data contain about 87,000 clones, more than 75% of them seen just once; the ten biggest clones take up about 25%.

The rearrangement joins TRBV7-9 to TRBJ1-4, with D tentatively TRBD1 (6 bases). This sequence originates from a human donor in a cohort sampled during active COVID-19. Input material: peripheral blood. This CDR3 reads CASSKQGSATNEKLFF. The CDR3 nucleotides read TGTGCCAGCAGCAAACAGGGTAGTGCGACTAATGAAAAACTGTTTTTT.